This entry lists 18 T cell receptor beta chains sequenced from one sample in a study of blood T cell repertoires in COVID-19. Generated by immunoSEQ multiplex PCR, the TCRdb table keeps only in-frame clones and is missing some. The sample contains some 170,000 clones, about 74% of which appear only once. Sequenced input: peripheral blood. The receptors derive from a man aged 60-69 years with acute or convalescent COVID-19.

V is TRBV6-5 and J is TRBJ2-1, with 8 bases lining up with TRBD2. This CDR3 has 16 residues. The junction had 3 bases not matched to a gene; V was cut back by 0 bases and J by 2 bases. Germline values: CDR1 MNHEY, CDR2 SVGAGI. The CDR3 region has the DNA TGTGCCAGCAGTTACTCGAGCGGGGGACCCTACAATGAGCAGTTCTTC. Its translation is CASSYSSGGPYNEQFF.

V usage is TRBV24-1 and J usage is TRBJ1-5; 11 bases map to TRBD1. This CDR3 region has 14 residues. Trimming took 10 bases from V and 1 from J; bases not matched to a gene: 2. Germline V lookup: CDR1 KGHDR, CDR2 SFDVKD. As DNA, the CDR3 is TGTGCCACTGGACAGGGGGCGAGCAATCAGCCCCAGCATTTT. It specifies CATGQGASNQPQHF.

The CDR3 region is CASSLDTLPNSPLHF. The CDR3 DNA follows: TGTGCCAGCAGCTTGGACACATTACCTAATTCACCCCTCCACTTT. J is TRBJ1-6 and V is TRBV11-2; D is perhaps TRBD1 (5 bases). V lost 3 bases to trimming and J lost 6 bases, with 12 bases between them. Germline values: CDR1 SGHAT, CDR2 FQNNGV. The CDR3 consists of 15 residues.

The chain is built from TRBV7-9 and TRBJ2-3; TRBD2 matches at 7 bases. This CDR3 is built from 17 residues. Germline V gene lookup returns CDR1 SEHNR and CDR2 FQNEAQ (reference sequence). V shed 1 base, J shed 2 bases, and the junction held 9 bases outside the gene matches. This CDR3 reads CASSLGQPSGPTDTQYF. The CDR3 DNA sequence: TGTGCCAGCAGCTTAGGTCAGCCTAGCGGTCCCACAGATACGCAGTATTTT. The full variable domain, completed using reference TRBV7-9 and TRBJ2-3, is DTGVSQNPRHKITKRGQNVTFRCDPISEHNRLYWYRQTLGQGPEFLTYFQNEAQLEKSRLLSDRFSAERPKGSFSTLEIQRTEQGDSAMYLCASSLGQPSGPTDTQYFGPGTRLTVL.

The J gene is TRBJ2-5, the V gene TRBV5-5; D gene unclear. Trimming removed 1 base from V and 2 bases from J, with 6 bases in between. CDR1 is SGHKS and CDR2 is YYEKEE in the germline V gene (reference sequence). This CDR3 is built from 13 residues. The CDR3 region has the DNA TGTGCCAGCAGCTTGAGTACTCAAGAGACCCAGTACTTC. Translation gives CASSLSTQETQYF.

For this clone: A read error may be the cause here, since a much bigger clone is one base away. The sample has other DNA sequences that encode this CDR3 too. V gene TRBV12-3 or TRBV12-4 combines with J gene TRBJ2-7, with D uncertain. Trimming removed 4 bases at V and 3 bases at J, with 4 bases between. CDR3 length: 11 amino acids. CDR3 in amino acids: CASSSLYEQYF. Written as DNA, the CDR3 is TGTGCCAGCAGTTCCCTCTACGAGCAGTACTTC.

This chain links TRBV12-2 with TRBJ2-7; TRBD1 was called by the table and not checked on the DNA. TRBV12-2 constitutes a pseudogene. The CDR3 is made up of 17 amino acids. CDR3 sequence: CASRLVKEGQVGYEQYF. The DNA of the CDR3 is TGTGCAAGTCGCTTAGTAAAAGAAGGACAGGTTGGGTACGAGCAGTACTTC.

The chain links TRBV23-1 to TRBJ1-1, with D unresolved. TRBV23-1 is given ORF status, its function remaining uncertain. The CDR3 is 15 residues long. Trimming removed 4 bases from V and 2 bases from J, with 14 bases in between. CDR3 sequence: CASSRAEVINTEAFF. The CDR3 nucleotides are TGCGCCAGCAGTCGGGCAGAAGTAATCAACACTGAAGCTTTCTTT.

This clone was seen a few times. V gene TRBV6-5 combines with J gene TRBJ1-5; no definite D call. In germline, CDR1 is MNHEY, CDR2 SVGAGI. This CDR3 comprises 15 residues. With 0 bases removed from V and 6 bases from J, the gap between germline ends came to 12 bases. The DNA of the CDR3 is TGTGCCAGCAGTTACTCGTCCATGCGGGGTCAGCCCCAGCATTTT. Residues: CASSYSSMRGQPQHF.

The V and J genes are TRBV3-1 (or the pseudogene TRBV3-2) and TRBJ1-4; D remains unclear. The CDR3 contains 15 residues. Germline V gives CDR1 LGHDT, CDR2 YNNKEL (reference sequence). The germline V and J ends were trimmed by 4 bases and 0 bases, with 9 bases remaining between them. The CDR3 sequence: CASSPPGTTNEKLFF. The CDR3 nucleotides read TGTGCCAGCAGCCCCCCCGGGACAACTAATGAAAAACTGTTTTTT.

This clone has more than one count but fewer than ten. The chain employs TRBV5-1 and TRBJ2-6, with 7 bases matching TRBD1. The CDR3 is 20 amino acids. The germline CDR1 and CDR2 sequences are SGHRS and YFSETQ. V gave up 3 bases and J gave up 1 base; unmatched junction bases: 16. CDR3 sequence reads: CASSSTRDSQGKSGANVLTF. CDR3 sequence (DNA): TGCGCCAGCAGCTCGACACGGGACAGTCAGGGAAAATCTGGGGCCAACGTCCTGACTTTC.

The gene calls are TRBV30 and TRBJ1-2, with D unresolved. Germline CDR1 is GTSNPN and CDR2 is SVGIG (reference sequence). V gave up 8 bases and J gave up 8 bases, with 12 bases separating them. This CDR3 has 10 residues. Written as DNA, the CDR3 is TGTGCCGGACGCGGGAGGGGCTACACCTTC. As protein: CAGRGRGYTF.

This clone came up a few times. The chain is built from TRBV7-2 and TRBJ2-1; tentatively, D is TRBD2 (5 bases). The V gene's germline CDR1 is SGHTA and CDR2 FQGNSA. Trimming took off 4 bases at V and 2 bases at J, with 9 bases between the two ends. The CDR3 is made up of 14 amino acids. CDR3 nucleotides: TGTGCCAGCAGCTCGGACTGGACCTACAATGAGCAGTTCTTC. This codes for CASSSDWTYNEQFF.

This rearrangement joins TRBV7-2 to TRBJ2-1, with D perhaps TRBD2 (6 bases). Trimming pared 1 base from V and 4 bases from J, leaving 11 bases between. CDR3 length: 15 residues. CDR1 is SGHTA, CDR2 FQGNSA, per germline. Written as DNA, the CDR3 is TGTGCCAGCAGCTTAGAACGACTAGGGTACAATGAGCAGTTCTTC. Translation: CASSLERLGYNEQFF.

Here the CDR3 reads CASSSSRGYYGYTF. In nucleotides, the CDR3 is TGTGCCAGCAGCTCTTCACGGGGTTACTATGGCTACACCTTC. The chain carries TRBV5-4 and TRBJ1-2; no firm D call. Germline lookup yields CDR1 SGHNT and CDR2 YYREEE (reference sequence). V lost 3 bases and J 3 bases, leaving 12 bases between the germline ends. This CDR3 comprises 14 residues. Full variable domain (remainder filled in from reference TRBV5-4 and TRBJ1-2): ETGVTQSPTHLIKTRGQQVTLRCSSQSGHNTVSWYQQALGQGPQFIFQYYREEENGRGNFPPRFSGLQFPNYSSELNVNALELDDSALYLCASSSSRGYYGYTFGSGTRLTVV.

As regards this clone: Other DNA sequences of this sample code for an identical CDR3. The V and J genes are TRBV6-2 or TRBV6-3 and TRBJ1-1; D is uncertain. Trimming took off 5 bases at V and 1 base at J, with 8 bases between the two ends. Per germline, CDR1 MNHEY and CDR2 SVGEGT. This CDR3 is built from 13 residues. The CDR3 loop is CASSKNRNTEAFF. The CDR3 DNA reads as TGTGCCAGCAGTAAAAACAGGAACACTGAAGCTTTCTTT.

The J gene is TRBJ1-2, the V gene TRBV6-5; D unclear. Trimming stripped 2 bases from V and 3 bases from J, with 10 bases between. This CDR3 spans 14 amino acids. CDR1 MNHEY and CDR2 SVGAGI come from the germline V gene. The CDR3 sequence is CASSYLGAHYGYTF. The CDR3 DNA is TGTGCCAGCAGTTACCTGGGAGCGCACTATGGCTACACCTTC.

The genes are TRBV7-2 and TRBJ1-2, with 7 bases fitting TRBD1. V lost 1 base, J lost 4 bases, and 6 bases stayed unmatched. This CDR3 is built from 15 residues. Germline CDR1 and CDR2: SGHTA and FQGNSA. This chain's CDR3 is CASSLDEGAGYGYTF. The CDR3 coding sequence is TGTGCCAGCAGCTTAGATGAGGGGGCGGGCTATGGCTACACCTTC.